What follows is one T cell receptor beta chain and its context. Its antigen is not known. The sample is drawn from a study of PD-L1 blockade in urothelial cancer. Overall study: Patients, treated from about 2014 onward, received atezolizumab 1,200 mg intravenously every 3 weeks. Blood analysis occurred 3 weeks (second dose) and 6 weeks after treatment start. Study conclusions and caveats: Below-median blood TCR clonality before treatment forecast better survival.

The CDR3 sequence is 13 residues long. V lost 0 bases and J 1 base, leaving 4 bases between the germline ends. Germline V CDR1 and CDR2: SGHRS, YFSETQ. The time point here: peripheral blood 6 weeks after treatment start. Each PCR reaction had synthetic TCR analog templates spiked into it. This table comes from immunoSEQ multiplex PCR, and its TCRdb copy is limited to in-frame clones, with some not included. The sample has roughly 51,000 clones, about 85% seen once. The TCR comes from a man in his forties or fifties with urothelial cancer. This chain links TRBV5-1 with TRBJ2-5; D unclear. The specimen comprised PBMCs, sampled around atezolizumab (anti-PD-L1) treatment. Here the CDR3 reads CASSLDTQETQYF. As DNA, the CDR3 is TGCGCCAGCAGCTTGGACACCCAAGAGACCCAGTACTTC.